The rows below give T cell receptor beta chains drawn from one sample of a study of control samples from healthy donors and cancer patients. Data came from immunoSEQ multiplex PCR; TCRdb stores just in-frame clones and leaves some out. The data show 130,000 or so clones, more than 80% seen once. Material for sequencing was blood. These receptors were collected from a man in his late teens or twenties in good health. Each CDR3 is given with its conserved first and last residue. Fields, in order: CDR3 protein, CDR3 DNA, J gene, clone size, CDR3 length, D gene, V gene. D genes are given only for firm matches. Expanded clones get a size class; other rows say once, few or many, or leave the size out.

CDR3: CASSLAGGLYNEQFF
DNA: TGTGCCAGCAGCTTAGCGGGGGGGCTCTACAATGAGCAGTTCTTC
J: TRBJ2-1
size: .
length: 15
D: TRBD2
V: TRBV11-2

CDR3: CASSMKWDRANYGYTF
DNA: TGTGCCAGTAGTATGAAGTGGGACAGAGCTAACTATGGCTACACCTTC
J: TRBJ1-2
size: .
length: 16
D: TRBD1
V: TRBV19

CDR3: CASSPQTGWGTEAFF
DNA: TGCGCCAGCAGCCCTCAGACAGGTTGGGGGACTGAAGCTTTCTTT
J: TRBJ1-1
size: .
length: 15
D: .
V: TRBV5-1

CDR3: CASTPEDSRTEAFF
DNA: TGTGCCAGCACCCCCGAAGACAGTAGGACTGAAGCTTTCTTT
J: TRBJ1-1
size: .
length: 14
D: .
V: TRBV6-5

CDR3: CASSYGLPTQPSYNSPLHF
DNA: TGTGCCAGCAGCTACGGACTACCAACCCAGCCGTCCTATAATTCACCCCTCCACTTT
J: TRBJ1-6
size: .
length: 19
D: .
V: TRBV5-6

CDR3: CASTGALNSPLHF
DNA: TGTGCCAGTACAGGGGCCCTAAATTCACCCCTCCACTTT
J: TRBJ1-6
size: once
length: 13
D: .
V: TRBV19

CDR3: CSAILYNEQFF
DNA: TGCAGTGCTATTCTTTACAATGAGCAGTTCTTC
J: TRBJ2-1
size: .
length: 11
D: .
V: TRBV20-1

CDR3: CATSRDRGMINSPLHF
DNA: TGTGCCACCAGCAGAGATCGGGGAATGATAAATTCACCCCTCCACTTT
J: TRBJ1-6
size: once
length: 16
D: .
V: TRBV15

CDR3: CAWTVGGGYTF
DNA: TGTGCCTGGACCGTGGGGGGGGGCTACACCTTC
J: TRBJ1-2
size: .
length: 11
D: .
V: TRBV30

CDR3: CASSFSVGTGELFF
DNA: TGTGCCAGCAGCTTTAGCGTTGGCACCGGGGAGCTGTTTTTT
J: TRBJ2-2
size: .
length: 14
D: .
V: TRBV7-2

CDR3: CASSEAISGGSTDTQYF
DNA: TGTGCCAGCAGTGAAGCGATAAGCGGGGGGTCCACAGATACGCAGTATTTT
J: TRBJ2-3
size: .
length: 17
D: TRBD2
V: TRBV2

CDR3: CASSQERGVLNEQFF
DNA: TGTGCCAGCAGCCAAGAGAGGGGGGTCCTCAATGAGCAGTTCTTC
J: TRBJ2-1
size: .
length: 15
D: .
V: TRBV3-1/TRBV3-2

CDR3: CASSQSLAITYEQYF
DNA: TGCGCCAGCAGCCAGAGTCTAGCCATCACCTACGAGCAGTACTTC
J: TRBJ2-7
size: .
length: 15
D: .
V: TRBV4-1

CDR3: CASSLGQGRDGYTF
DNA: TGTGCCAGCAGCCTCGGACAGGGTCGCGATGGCTACACCTTC
J: TRBJ1-2
size: .
length: 14
D: TRBD1
V: TRBV7-9

CDR3: CASSWTDSNQPQHF
DNA: TGCGCCAGCAGCTGGACAGATAGCAATCAGCCCCAGCATTTT
J: TRBJ1-5
size: .
length: 14
D: .
V: TRBV5-1

CDR3: CASSFLTGGFGYTF
DNA: TGTGCCAGCAGTTTCCTCACAGGGGGTTTTGGCTACACCTTC
J: TRBJ1-2
size: .
length: 14
D: TRBD1
V: TRBV27

CDR3: CASSRETVYGYTF
DNA: TGTGCCAGTAGCCGCGAGACGGTCTATGGCTACACCTTC
J: TRBJ1-2
size: once
length: 13
D: .
V: TRBV19

CDR3: CASTLSQGVDEKLFF
DNA: TGTGCCAGCACCCTCTCACAGGGGGTTGATGAAAAACTGTTTTTT
J: TRBJ1-4
size: .
length: 15
D: TRBD1
V: TRBV7-9

CDR3: CAISEFRETNEKLFF
DNA: TGTGCCATCAGTGAGTTTAGGGAGACTAATGAAAAACTGTTTTTT
J: TRBJ1-4
size: .
length: 15
D: .
V: TRBV10-3

CDR3: CASTQNQGPEAFF
DNA: TGCGCCAGCACCCAGAACCAGGGCCCTGAAGCTTTCTTT
J: TRBJ1-1
size: .
length: 13
D: .
V: TRBV5-1

CDR3: CASSSGQRTSGNTIYF
DNA: TGTGCCAGCAGCTCGGGACAGCGTACCTCTGGAAACACCATATATTTT
J: TRBJ1-3
size: .
length: 16
D: TRBD1
V: TRBV7-9

CDR3: CASSLGAGEDSPLHF
DNA: TGTGCCAGCAGCTTAGGGGCCGGCGAAGATTCACCCCTCCACTTT
J: TRBJ1-6
size: .
length: 15
D: .
V: TRBV7-9

CDR3: CASSPGIAGGSYNEQFF
DNA: TGTGCCAGCAGCCCCGGAATAGCGGGGGGGTCCTACAATGAGCAGTTCTTC
J: TRBJ2-1
size: .
length: 17
D: TRBD2
V: TRBV9

CDR3: CSVELAEIYEQYF
DNA: TGCAGCGTTGAACTAGCGGAGATCTACGAGCAGTACTTC
J: TRBJ2-7
size: .
length: 13
D: TRBD2
V: TRBV29-1

CDR3: CASSLPVYEQYF
DNA: TGTGCCAGCAGTTTGCCCGTCTACGAGCAGTACTTC
J: TRBJ2-7
size: .
length: 12
D: .
V: TRBV28

CDR3: CASSLDGGVYNEQFF
DNA: TGTGCCAGCAGCTTAGACGGGGGGGTTTACAATGAGCAGTTCTTC
J: TRBJ2-1
size: .
length: 15
D: TRBD2
V: TRBV7-7

CDR3: CASSRRGSYQPQHF
DNA: TGTGCCAGCAGCCGTAGGGGGTCTTATCAGCCCCAGCATTTT
J: TRBJ1-5
size: few
length: 14
D: .
V: TRBV5-6

CDR3: CASSRTGYYGYTF
DNA: TGTGCCAGCAGTAGGACAGGGTACTATGGCTACACCTTC
J: TRBJ1-2
size: .
length: 13
D: TRBD1
V: TRBV12-3/TRBV12-4

CDR3: CASSLALAGTYEQYF
DNA: TGTGCCAGCAGCTTAGCTTTGGCAGGGACCTACGAGCAGTACTTC
J: TRBJ2-7
size: .
length: 15
D: .
V: TRBV7-9

CDR3: CASREAGSSYNEQFF
DNA: TGCGCCAGCAGGGAAGCGGGGAGCTCCTACAATGAGCAGTTCTTC
J: TRBJ2-1
size: .
length: 15
D: TRBD2
V: TRBV5-1